These 8 T cell receptor beta chains were sequenced from one sample in a study of T cells after posttransplantation cyclophosphamide. Clones were read by immunoSEQ multiplex PCR, and TCRdb kept only the in-frame ones, dropping some. The sample has roughly 45,000 clones, none seen only once. The sample comprised PBMCs. These receptors originate from a man aged 35-49 years in good health, CMV-negative, and a related stem cell transplant donor.

The sample holds many counts of this clone. The chain employs TRBV5-8 and TRBJ2-7, with TRBD1 matching over 10 bases. The CDR3 extends over 14 amino acids. V dropped 0 bases and J dropped 3; count of bases not matched to a gene: 0. Germline CDR1 is SGHTS and CDR2 is YDEGEE. The CDR3 protein is CASSLGTGGYEQYF. The CDR3 DNA reads TGTGCCAGCAGCTTGGGGACAGGGGGCTACGAGCAGTACTTC.

This clone was counted at least ten times. The chain has TRBV7-9 and TRBJ1-1, with TRBD1 matching over 11 bases. This CDR3 is built from 15 residues. Germline CDR1 and CDR2: SEHNR and FQNEAQ (reference sequence). J lost 6 bases, V lost 5 bases, and 8 bases had no gene match. CDR3 DNA: TGTGCCAGCAGCCCGTGGACAGGGGGCTTCCCTGAAGCTTTCTTT. It yields the protein CASSPWTGGFPEAFF.

This clone was detected a few times. The chain couples TRBV6-1 to TRBJ2-7; the match to TRBD1 covers 10 bases. V was clipped by 5 bases and J by 2 bases; unmatched bases: 6. CDR3 length: 15 residues. Germline loops: CDR1 MNHNS, CDR2 SASEGT. The CDR3 nucleotides are TGTGCCAGCAGTTCCCCGGGACAGGGGCCCTACGAGCAGTACTTC. The encoded protein is CASSSPGQGPYEQYF.

This clone was seen at least ten times. The chain carries TRBV6-6 and TRBJ1-5, with D perhaps TRBD1 (6 bases). The CDR3 has 16 amino acids. The germline V gene has CDR1 MNHNY and CDR2 SVGAGI (reference sequence). Trimming stripped 5 bases from V and 0 bases from J, with 14 bases between. CDR3 coding DNA: TGTGCCAGCAGTAATGACAGGTCTTATAGCAATCAGCCCCAGCATTTT. Protein: CASSNDRSYSNQPQHF.

This clone occurred many times. The chain is built from TRBV7-2 and TRBJ2-7, with a possible D match to TRBD2 (6 bases). This CDR3 has 13 residues. The V end was cut by 7 bases, the J end by 3 bases, with 13 bases between. Germline V CDR1 and CDR2: SGHTA, FQGNSA. Here the CDR3 reads CASTNGGNYEQYF. CDR3 nucleotide sequence: TGTGCCAGCACCAACGGCGGGAACTACGAGCAGTACTTC. Drawing the rest from reference TRBV7-2 and TRBJ2-7, the complete variable domain is GAGVSQSPSNKVTEKGKDVELRCDPISGHTALYWYRQSLGQGLEFLIYFQGNSAPDKSGLPSDRFSAERTGGSVSTLTIQRTQQEDSAVYLCASTNGGNYEQYFGPGTRLTVT.

This clone was seen many times. This sequence joins TRBV6-4 and TRBJ2-3; 9 nucleotides align to TRBD1. Germline V gene sequence: CDR1 MRHNA, CDR2 SNTAGT. After removal of 5 bases from V and 4 bases from J, the junction contained 4 bases not matched to a gene. The CDR3 length is 14 residues. The CDR3 reads CASSSGTGSDTQYF. In DNA, the CDR3 is TGTGCCAGCAGTTCCGGGACAGGGTCAGATACGCAGTATTTT.

This clone was seen at least ten times. V is TRBV13 and J is TRBJ2-7; 14 bases fit TRBD2. The CDR3 has 19 residues. Germline V gene data show CDR1 as PRHDT and CDR2 as FYEKMQ (reference sequence). The ends lost 8 bases at V and 3 bases at J; junction bases unmatched: 18. The CDR3 nucleotides read TGTGCCAGCTCCTCTAGGGCCGCGGGACTAGCGGGGGCCCGCTACGAGCAGTACTTC. Amino acid sequence: CASSSRAAGLAGARYEQYF. Based on the CDR3 plus reference TRBV13 and TRBJ2-7, the full variable domain is AAGVIQSPRHLIKEKRETATLKCYPIPRHDTVYWYQQGPGQDPQFLISFYEKMQSDKGSIPDRFSAQQFSDYHSELNMSSLELGDSALYFCASSSRAAGLAGARYEQYFGPGTRLTVT.

The CDR3 DNA is TGTGCCTGGAGTATCATCCGGGACAGGGGGCTCGAGCAGTACTTC. Translation gives CAWSIIRDRGLEQYF. The rearrangement joins TRBV30 to TRBJ2-7; 12 nucleotides align to TRBD1. Unmatched junction bases numbered 8, after V lost 2 bases and J lost 6 bases. This CDR3 has 15 amino acids. Germline CDR1 and CDR2: GTSNPN and SVGIG (reference sequence).